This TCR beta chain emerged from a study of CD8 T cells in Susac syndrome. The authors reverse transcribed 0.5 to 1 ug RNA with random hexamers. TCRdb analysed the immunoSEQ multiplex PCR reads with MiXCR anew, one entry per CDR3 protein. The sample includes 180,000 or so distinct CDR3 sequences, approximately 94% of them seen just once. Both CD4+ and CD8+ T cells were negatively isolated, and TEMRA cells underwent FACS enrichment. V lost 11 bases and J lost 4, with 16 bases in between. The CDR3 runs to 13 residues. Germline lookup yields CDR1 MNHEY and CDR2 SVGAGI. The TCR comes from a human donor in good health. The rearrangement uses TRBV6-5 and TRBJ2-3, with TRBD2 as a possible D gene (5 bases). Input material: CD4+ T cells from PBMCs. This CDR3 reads CAGSEGSADTQYF. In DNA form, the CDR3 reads TGTGCCGGTTCCGAGGGAAGCGCAGATACGCAGTATTTT.